The clone carrying this T cell receptor (beta chain) has just a few counts. Its specificity is unknown. This entry comes from a study of T cell repertoires in cytomegalovirus infection. For the study at large: Public TCR beta signatures were indicative of both CMV infection and a matching HLA type.

The V and J ends lost 3 bases and 0 bases, in that order; junction bases with no gene match: 4. Looked up from germline, CDR1 is GTSNPN and CDR2 is SVGIG (reference sequence). This CDR3 is built from 15 residues. Via MiXCR, TCRdb re-called the reads, giving one row per CDR3 protein. The sample holds about 360,000 distinct CDR3 sequences, 15% to 20% seen once. General observations from the study: HLA-C-restricted CMV-specific TCR beta clonotypes were dominant in the ex vivo response.

The chain employs TRBV30 and TRBJ2-3; TRBD2 aligns across 9 bases. The receptor comes from a human donor in good health (CMV status not recorded). Some clones in this sample may be carry-over from other donors' samples. Sequenced input: PBMCs. CDR3 bases: TGTGCCTGGAGCCTGGGACTAGCAAGCACAGATACGCAGTATTTT. It codes for CAWSLGLASTDTQYF.